These T cell receptor beta chains were read from a single sample in a study of graft-versus-host responses after intestinal transplantation. TCRdb's copy holds only in-frame clones and misses some; the assay was immunoSEQ multiplex PCR. The sample holds some 110,000 clones, roughly 92% seen once. Which antigens these TCRs recognize remains unknown. Sequences were derived from unstimulated CD4+ T cells sorted from spleen or lymph node cells, sampled before transplant. These receptors were taken from a human donor who was the organ donor for an intestinal transplant. CDR3s leave out the opening cysteine and the closing phenylalanine or tryptophan.

V gene,CDR3 length,J gene,CDR3 protein
TRBV5-4,12,TRBJ1-2,ASSSGQGAGGYT
TRBV14,15,TRBJ2-5,ASSQDLLGAGMETQY
TRBV2,13,TRBJ2-3,ASSFRTSGTDTQY
TRBV19,12,TRBJ1-2,ASRREANNYGYT
TRBV29-1,12,TRBJ2-3,SVEPSGRTDTQY
TRBV5-4,13,TRBJ1-1,ASSLDGQMNTEAF
TRBV7-2,12,TRBJ2-7,ASSLVGQGARQY
TRBV2,15,TRBJ2-1,ASRRLAGVRYYNEQF
TRBV30,14,TRBJ2-6,AWTGTGYSGANVLT
TRBV27,12,TRBJ2-5,ASRRHSGQETQY
TRBV13,13,TRBJ1-2,ASSFKRGTNYGYT
TRBV6-4,14,TRBJ2-1,ASRPWETSGYNEQF
TRBV7-9,14,TRBJ2-1,ASSLVRGVRGNEQF
TRBV27,13,TRBJ1-1,ASSLWGARNTEAF
TRBV19,12,TRBJ1-5,ASSSDRDGQPQH
TRBV28,14,TRBJ1-1,ASSSLPRQGWTEAF
TRBV4-3,11,TRBJ2-7,ASSQDPGGEQY
TRBV5-5,12,TRBJ2-3,ASSIGTATDTQY
TRBV19,14,TRBJ2-2,ASSPQTSTITGELF
TRBV2,10,TRBJ2-5,ASRLDSETQY
TRBV6-6,12,TRBJ2-5,ASSYSLAGETQY
TRBV4-2,13,TRBJ2-3,ASSQDGRASDTQY
TRBV19,11,TRBJ1-1,ASTIGSDTEAF
TRBV6-1,13,TRBJ1-1,ASSGIQGASTEAF
TRBV30,10,TRBJ1-2,AWIQGSGGYT
TRBV27,12,TRBJ2-3,ASSFGLTTDTQY
TRBV19,14,TRBJ1-5,ASSISSGGGNQPQH
TRBV18,13,TRBJ2-1,ASSPGAGGYNEQF
TRBV6-6,13,TRBJ2-1,ASSYPSGQANEQF
TRBV5-1,16,TRBJ2-1,ASSSMTSGRGGYNEQF
TRBV5-1,11,TRBJ1-5,ASSLEGSQPQH
TRBV29-1,10,TRBJ1-1,SVEDQQGRAF
TRBV9,16,TRBJ1-4,ASSVGNLRQGLNEKLF
TRBV5-6,11,TRBJ2-7,ASSLVEGHEQY
TRBV10-3,14,TRBJ2-3,AISPKTSASTDTQY
TRBV18,11,TRBJ1-1,ASSPGQGAEAF
TRBV4-2,14,TRBJ2-1,ASSQEAGALSNEQF
TRBV28,15,TRBJ2-4,ASSPLLAPIAKNIQY
TRBV4-1,11,TRBJ1-1,ASSQERDTEAF
TRBV19,12,TRBJ2-7,ASSILAEPYEQY
TRBV9,14,TRBJ2-2,ASSLTGTRNTGELF
TRBV30,12,TRBJ2-3,AWSEGISTDTQY
TRBV6-6,11,TRBJ2-7,ASQREHSYEQY
TRBV11-2,13,TRBJ2-2,ASSLVEVLAGELF
TRBV27,13,TRBJ2-6,ASSHRDSGANVLT
TRBV7-2,12,TRBJ1-1,ASSTVLPNTEAF
TRBV16,11,TRBJ2-2,ASSQSGIGELF
TRBV18,14,TRBJ2-3,ASSPWLGAGTDTQY
TRBV2,12,TRBJ2-3,ASKASGRADTQY
TRBV30,10,TRBJ1-1,AARGGNTEAF
TRBV7-2,15,TRBJ2-7,ASSLQSRIAGGPEQY
TRBV28,13,TRBJ2-5,ASSFQREGQETQY
TRBV7-2,13,TRBJ2-7,ASSARDRGRGEQY
TRBV30,10,TRBJ1-2,AWSVGHYGYT
TRBV7-2,12,TRBJ2-1,ASSLGQGNNEQF
TRBV19,11,TRBJ2-5,ASMRSGTETQY
TRBV7-2,15,NA,ASSQRGLAGGFDEQY
TRBV6-1,11,TRBJ2-1,ASSWDTYNEQF
TRBV5-1,14,TRBJ2-3,ASSPIAGENTDTQY
TRBV5-1,13,TRBJ2-1,ASSGGGSSYNEQF